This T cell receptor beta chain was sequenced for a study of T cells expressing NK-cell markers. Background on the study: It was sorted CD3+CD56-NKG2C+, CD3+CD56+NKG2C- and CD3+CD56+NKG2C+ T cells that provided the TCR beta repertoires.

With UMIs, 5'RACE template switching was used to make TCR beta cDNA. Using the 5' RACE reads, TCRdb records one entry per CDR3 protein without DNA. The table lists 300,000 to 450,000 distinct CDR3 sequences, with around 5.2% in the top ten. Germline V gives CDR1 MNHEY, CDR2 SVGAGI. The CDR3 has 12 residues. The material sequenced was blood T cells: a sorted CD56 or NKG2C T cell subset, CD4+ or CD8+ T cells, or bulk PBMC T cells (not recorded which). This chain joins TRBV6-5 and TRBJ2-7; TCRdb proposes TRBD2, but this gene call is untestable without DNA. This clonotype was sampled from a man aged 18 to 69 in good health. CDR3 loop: CASSYGGMEQYF.